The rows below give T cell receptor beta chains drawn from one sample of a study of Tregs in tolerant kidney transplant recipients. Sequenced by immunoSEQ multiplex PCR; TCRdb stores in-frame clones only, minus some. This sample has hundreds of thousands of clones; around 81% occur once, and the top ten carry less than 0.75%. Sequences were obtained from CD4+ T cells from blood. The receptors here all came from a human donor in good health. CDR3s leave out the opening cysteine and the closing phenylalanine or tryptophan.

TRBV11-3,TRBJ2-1,ASSSDRGGNEQF
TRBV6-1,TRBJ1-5,ASSETFRFQPQH
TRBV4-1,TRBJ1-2,ASSQGQGPYGYT
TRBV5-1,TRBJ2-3,ASRRDRTDTQY
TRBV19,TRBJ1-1,ASSLTGLSNTEAF
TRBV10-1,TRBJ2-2,ASSESRREDTGELF
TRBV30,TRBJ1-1,AWSKTGGKLNTEAF
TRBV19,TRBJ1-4,ASTTMGGIGEKLF
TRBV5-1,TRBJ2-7,ASSLQGDTYEQY
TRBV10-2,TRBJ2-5,ASSDTLIVRETQY
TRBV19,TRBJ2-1,ASNPSGRDEQF
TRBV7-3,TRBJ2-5,ASSLSGREETQY
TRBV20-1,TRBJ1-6,SARDNSPLH
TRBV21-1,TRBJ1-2,ASSKRQGSNYGYT
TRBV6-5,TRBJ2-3,ASSYSASGGTDTQY
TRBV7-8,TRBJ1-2,ASSKDRGDNYGYT
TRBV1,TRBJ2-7,TSSLKRSLRYEQY
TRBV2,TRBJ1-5,ASNRDSNQPQH
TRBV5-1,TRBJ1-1,ASSLVVSRTEAF
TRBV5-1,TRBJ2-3,ASSLLEREEDTQY
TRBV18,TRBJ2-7,ASSGGGLYEQY
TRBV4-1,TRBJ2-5,ASSQKSVDQETQY
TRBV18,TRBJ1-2,ASSPQEGRYGYT
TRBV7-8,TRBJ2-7,ASSQDRYEQY
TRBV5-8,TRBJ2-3,ASLSRAFLDTQY
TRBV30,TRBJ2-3,AWSVGWPDTQY
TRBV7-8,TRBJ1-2,ASSFGSLRGYT
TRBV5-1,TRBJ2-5,ASSLAPVGKETQY
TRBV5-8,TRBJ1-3,ASISWDGTGPSGNTIY
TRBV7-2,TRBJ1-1,ASSLDNSRNTEAF
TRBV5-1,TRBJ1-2,ASSVTGGTAAPLAGYT
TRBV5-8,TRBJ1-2,ASRLTGNYGYT
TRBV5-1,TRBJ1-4,ASSLGLESNEKLF
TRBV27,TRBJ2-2,ASRLRTGVNTGELF
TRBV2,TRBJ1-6,ASTREGRDSPLH
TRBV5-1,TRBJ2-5,ASSSGRGQETQY
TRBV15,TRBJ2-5,ATSRGTSGAIQETQY
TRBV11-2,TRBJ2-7,ASSPGTEPYEQY
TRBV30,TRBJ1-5,AWSRSQGQPQH
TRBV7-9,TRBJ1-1,ASSLVGETEAF
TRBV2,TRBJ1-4,ASSEHYKGEKLF
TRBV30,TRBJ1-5,AWSVKAGNQPQH